Shown below are 6 T cell receptor beta chains from a single sample sequenced in a study of T-cell memory formation after mild COVID-19 (dated by TCRdb to the early 2020s). The library relied on 5' RACE. For sequencing, an Illumina NovaSeq 6000 was employed. TCRdb redid the processing of the public reads, applying fastp at Q25 and MiXCR, and retained in-frame beta chains. Each record represents a unique CDR3 protein, reported with the most common genes and DNA among its rows. The sample has about 84,000 distinct CDR3 sequences on record, around 14% of them singletons. Around 29% of the sample is in the top ten clones. The sequencing sample was made of PBMCs or a T cell subset sorted from them (not recorded which). The receptors were gathered from an adult woman who had mild COVID-19 (a few samples of this study predate the infection). The sample titles of this study are shuffled in the database, so cell type and time point are left out; the donor was told from shared clones.

The chain employs TRBV7-9 and TRBJ2-7; 8 bases agree with TRBD2. Germline trimming cut 0 bases from V and 4 bases from J; bases unmatched to any gene: 5. The CDR3 is 15 amino acids. Germline lookup yields CDR1 SEHNR and CDR2 FQNEAQ (reference sequence). The CDR3 is CASSLAYTSGYEQYF. DNA of the CDR3: TGTGCCAGCAGCTTAGCGTACACTAGCGGTTACGAGCAGTACTTC.

J is TRBJ2-3 and V is TRBV12-3 or TRBV12-4; D is unresolved. V lost 5 bases and J 5 bases, leaving 23 bases between the germline ends. The CDR3 loop spans 17 amino acids. This chain's CDR3 is CASSRPAIQPGEDTQYF. The CDR3 region has the DNA TGTGCCAGCAGTCGGCCCGCGATTCAGCCAGGTGAAGATACGCAGTATTTT.

The chain carries TRBV11-1 and TRBJ1-1; the match to TRBD1 covers 8 bases. The CDR3 has 14 residues. After removal of 4 bases from V and 4 bases from J, the junction contained 5 bases not matched to a gene. The germline gives CDR1 SGHAT, CDR2 FQDESV (reference sequence). The CDR3 is CASSSGGWITEAFF. The CDR3 coding sequence is TGTGCCAGCAGCTCAGGGGGCTGGATCACTGAAGCTTTCTTT.

The J gene is TRBJ2-3, the V gene TRBV6-1, with 13 bases aligning to TRBD2. Germline V gene lookup returns CDR1 MNHNS and CDR2 SASEGT. V gave up 7 bases and J gave up 2 bases; unmatched junction bases: 6. The CDR3 extends over 16 amino acids. The CDR3 DNA follows: TGTGCCAGCACCACGGGACTAGCGGGGATCACAGATACGCAGTATTTT. Translated, it gives CASTTGLAGITDTQYF.

This chain joins TRBV27 and TRBJ2-7; TRBD1 matches at 9 bases. The trim removed 2 bases at V and 4 bases at J, leaving 6 bases unmatched. The CDR3 is made up of 15 amino acids. Germline CDR1 reads MNHEY; CDR2 reads SMNVEV (reference sequence). The CDR3 spells CASSLTTGGIYEQYF. The CDR3 nucleotides are TGTGCCAGCAGTTTAACGACAGGGGGTATTTACGAGCAGTACTTC.

A word on this clonotype: The junction does not match germline at one end; this may be a read error. This chain connects TRBV7-7 to TRBJ2-1; the D gene is possibly TRBD1 (6 bases). The CDR3 runs to 16 residues. Germline values: CDR1 SSHAT, CDR2 FNYEAQ (reference sequence). CDR3 bases: TGTGCTAGCAGCCCAGGGGATTTCCTTGGGTACAATGAGCAGTTCTTC. It is translated as CASSPGDFLGYNEQFF.